These 3 T cell receptor beta chains came from one sample sequenced in a study of human thymus T cells. Resections removed during corrective heart surgery provided the thymus tissue used. Libraries were prepared by immunoSEQ multiplex PCR; TCRdb keeps only in-frame clonotypes and omits some of them. The data show roughly 77,000 clones, 90% to 95% seen once. Specimen: thymus tissue. These TCRs come from a girl under three years old with a congenital heart defect but otherwise immunologically healthy.

The chain links TRBV28 to TRBJ1-4, with D possibly matching TRBD1 (5 bases). Per the germline V gene, CDR1 is MDHEN and CDR2 is SYDVKM. The V and J ends lost 3 bases and 6 bases respectively, with 14 bases between them. The CDR3 runs to 15 residues. The CDR3 protein is CASSFGWGTDEKLFF. CDR3 nucleotides: TGTGCCAGCAGTTTTGGGTGGGGGACGGATGAAAAACTGTTTTTT.

The genes are TRBV5-1 and TRBJ1-2; D unresolved. CDR1 and CDR2 (germline): SGHRS, YFSETQ. Between the trimmed V and J ends, which lost 8 bases and 6 bases, there was a span of 14 bases. This CDR3 comprises 12 residues. CDR3: CASSPPKDGYTF. The CDR3, as DNA: TGCGCCAGTTCCCCCCCCAAGGATGGCTACACCTTC. Using reference TRBV5-1 and TRBJ1-2 for the parts outside the CDR3, the full variable domain is KAGVTQTPRYLIKTRGQQVTLSCSPISGHRSVSWYQQTPGQGLQFLFEYFSETQRNKGNFPGRFSGRQFSNSRSEMNVSTLELGDSALYLCASSPPKDGYTFGSGTRLTVV.

The rearrangement links TRBV5-1 to TRBJ1-1; 7 positions match TRBD1. CDR1 is SGHRS, CDR2 YFSETQ, per germline. With 1 base clipped from V and 5 bases from J, the junction kept 14 bases outside the gene matches. The CDR3 sequence is 17 residues long. The CDR3 reads CASSLTQGGTFGTEAFF. In DNA, the CDR3 is TGCGCCAGCAGCTTGACTCAGGGGGGGACCTTTGGGACTGAAGCTTTCTTT.